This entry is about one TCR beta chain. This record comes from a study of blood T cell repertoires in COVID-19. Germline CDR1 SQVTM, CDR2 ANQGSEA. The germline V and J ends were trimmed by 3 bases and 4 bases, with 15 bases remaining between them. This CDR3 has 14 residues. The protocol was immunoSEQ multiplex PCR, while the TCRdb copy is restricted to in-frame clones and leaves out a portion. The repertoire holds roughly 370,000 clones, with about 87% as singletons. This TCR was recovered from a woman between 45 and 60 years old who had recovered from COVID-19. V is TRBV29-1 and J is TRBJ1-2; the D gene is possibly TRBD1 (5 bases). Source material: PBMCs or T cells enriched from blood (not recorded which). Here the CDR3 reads CSVEPGLSSYGYTF. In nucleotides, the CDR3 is TGCAGCGTTGAGCCAGGGTTGTCTTCCTATGGCTACACCTTC.